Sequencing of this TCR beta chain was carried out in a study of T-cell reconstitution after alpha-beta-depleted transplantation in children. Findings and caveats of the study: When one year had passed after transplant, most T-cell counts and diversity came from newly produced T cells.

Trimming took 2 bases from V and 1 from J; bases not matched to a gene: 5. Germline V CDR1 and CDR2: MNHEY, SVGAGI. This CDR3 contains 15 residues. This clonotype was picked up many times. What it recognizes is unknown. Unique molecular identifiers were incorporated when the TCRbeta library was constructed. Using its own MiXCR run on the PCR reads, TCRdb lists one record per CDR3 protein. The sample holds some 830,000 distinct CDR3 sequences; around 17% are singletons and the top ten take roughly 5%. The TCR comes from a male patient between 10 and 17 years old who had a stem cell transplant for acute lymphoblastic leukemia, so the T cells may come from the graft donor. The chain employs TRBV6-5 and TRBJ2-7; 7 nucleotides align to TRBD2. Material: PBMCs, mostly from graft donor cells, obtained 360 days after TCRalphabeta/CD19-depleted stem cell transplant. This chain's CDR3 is CASSYGRGSSYEQYF. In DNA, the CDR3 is TGTGCCAGCAGTTACGGCCGCGGGAGTTCCTACGAGCAGTACTTC.